This is a list of T cell receptor beta chains from one sample in a study of shared clonotypes between healthy human individuals. This table comes from immunoSEQ multiplex PCR, and its TCRdb copy is limited to in-frame clones, with some not included. The sample lists approximately 2.4 million clones; about 94% were seen once. Sequenced: naive CD4+ T cells sorted from blood. All receptors come from a man younger than 35 in good health. Each CDR3 is given with its conserved first and last residue. The D gene is left open where the match is weak. Clone size is shown for a subset of rows, as once, few, many or a class of expanded clone.

cdr3_length	v_call	j_call	clone_size	d_call	cdr3_nt	cdr3_aa
14	TRBV7-9	TRBJ1-1	NA	TRBD1	TGTGCCAGCAGCATGGGACAGGGTAACACTGAAGCTTTCTTT	CASSMGQGNTEAFF
14	TRBV30	TRBJ1-3	NA	NA	TGTGCCTGGAGTGAAGGCGGCTCTGGAAACACCATATATTTT	CAWSEGGSGNTIYF
12	TRBV5-1	TRBJ2-2	NA	NA	TGCGCCAGCGTGGGACAAAATTGGGAGCTGTTTTTT	CASVGQNWELFF
16	TRBV19	TRBJ1-3	NA	NA	TGTGCCAGTAGTAGGGTAAGGACGGAGTCTGGAAACACCATATATTTT	CASSRVRTESGNTIYF
17	TRBV4-1	TRBJ1-3	NA	TRBD1	TGCGCCAGCAGCCCTCAGGGACAGGGGGAGGCAGGAAACACCATATATTTT	CASSPQGQGEAGNTIYF
14	TRBV29-1	TRBJ2-3	NA	NA	TGCAGCGTGACCATAGGGGCACTCACAGATACGCAGTATTTT	CSVTIGALTDTQYF
14	TRBV7-6	TRBJ2-1	NA	NA	TGTGCCAGCAGCCTGGACGCTACACGGAATGAGCAGTTCTTC	CASSLDATRNEQFF
16	TRBV7-9	TRBJ2-5	NA	TRBD2	TGTGCCAGCAGCTTAGATTCGGGAGGGCCGGGGGAGACCCAGTACTTC	CASSLDSGGPGETQYF
15	TRBV5-5	TRBJ2-3	NA	NA	TGTGCCAGCAGCTTGCGCGGATCTAGCACAGATACGCAGTATTTT	CASSLRGSSTDTQYF
16	TRBV7-2	TRBJ1-6	NA	NA	TGTGCCAGCAGCCACCGTCGGACGGACTTTAATTCACCCCTCCACTTT	CASSHRRTDFNSPLHF
15	TRBV2	TRBJ2-2	NA	TRBD1	TGTGCCAGCAGATCCGGGACAGCAAACACCGGGGAGCTGTTTTTT	CASRSGTANTGELFF
18	TRBV5-1	TRBJ2-2	NA	NA	TGCGCCAGCAGCTACCCTCTCGGGGGAAGGGAGAACACCGGGGAGCTGTTTTTT	CASSYPLGGRENTGELFF
11	TRBV7-9	TRBJ1-2	NA	NA	TGTGCCAGCAGCCACAAATATGGCTACACCTTC	CASSHKYGYTF
15	TRBV21-1	TRBJ2-7	once	NA	TGTGCCAGCAGCATAGAAGGGGACAGGGATCACGAGCAGTACTTC	CASSIEGDRDHEQYF
15	TRBV29-1	TRBJ1-1	NA	NA	TGCAGCGTTGAAGCCTGGAACAGGGATGGCACTGAAGCTTTCTTT	CSVEAWNRDGTEAFF
15	TRBV28	TRBJ2-3	once	TRBD1	TGTGCCAGCAGTCGACCGGGACAGGGTCCAGATACGCAGTATTTT	CASSRPGQGPDTQYF
14	TRBV5-1	TRBJ2-5	NA	NA	TGCGCCAGCAGCCCTGGGGGGCTTCAAGAGACCCAGTACTTC	CASSPGGLQETQYF
16	TRBV19	TRBJ2-3	NA	TRBD2	TGTGCCAGTAGTATGGGTAGCGGGACTGTCACAGATACGCAGTATTTT	CASSMGSGTVTDTQYF
15	TRBV5-1	TRBJ2-7	NA	NA	TGCGCCAGCAGCTCGATAGGGACTCTCTCCTACGAGCAGTACTTC	CASSSIGTLSYEQYF
12	TRBV18	TRBJ1-5	few	NA	TGTGCCAGCTCACCATCCGGGACGGCCCAGCATTTT	CASSPSGTAQHF
13	TRBV9	TRBJ2-3	NA	NA	TGTGCCAGCAGCGTAGTTCCGAGAGATACGCAGTATTTT	CASSVVPRDTQYF
15	TRBV11-2	TRBJ2-7	once	TRBD2	TGTGCCAGCAGCTCTATAGCGGGAGGCGGATACGAGCAGTACTTC	CASSSIAGGGYEQYF
17	TRBV5-4	TRBJ2-2	NA	TRBD2	TGTGCCAGCAGCCCAGTGACTAGCGGGAGGAACACCGGGGAGCTGTTTTTT	CASSPVTSGRNTGELFF
13	TRBV30	TRBJ1-1	NA	NA	TGTGCCTGGAGGTCCCTCGGGAACACTGAAGCTTTCTTT	CAWRSLGNTEAFF
14	TRBV10-3	TRBJ2-2	NA	NA	TGTGCCATCAGTGATACGGGGAACACCGGGGAGCTGTTTTTT	CAISDTGNTGELFF
15	TRBV11-2	TRBJ2-1	NA	TRBD2	TGTGCCAGCAGACGGGGACTAGCCTCCTACAATGAGCAGTTCTTC	CASRRGLASYNEQFF
11	TRBV12-5	TRBJ2-7	once	NA	TGTGCTAGCGGTTTCAGCTACGAGCAGTACTTC	CASGFSYEQYF
12	TRBV7-2	TRBJ2-7	NA	NA	TGTGCCAGCAGCTTATCTGCTTACGAGCAGTACTTC	CASSLSAYEQYF
15	TRBV6-6	TRBJ2-6	NA	NA	TGTGCCAGCAGTTACCAGGGCTCTGGGGCCAACGTCCTGACTTTC	CASSYQGSGANVLTF
16	TRBV19	TRBJ2-1	NA	TRBD2	TGTGCCAGTAGTATCCTCAGCGGGAGTTCCTACAATGAGCAGTTCTTC	CASSILSGSSYNEQFF
16	TRBV5-4	TRBJ2-7	NA	TRBD1	TGTGCCAGCCACGGACCAGCCGGGACAGGGGCCTACGAGCAGTACTTC	CASHGPAGTGAYEQYF
15	TRBV15	TRBJ2-2	NA	NA	TGTGCCACCAGCAGAGTAGACTCAAACACCGGGGAGCTGTTTTTT	CATSRVDSNTGELFF
13	TRBV6-5	TRBJ2-5	NA	TRBD2	TGTGCCAGCAGGAGGGCGGGAGGGGGGTCCCAGTACTTC	CASRRAGGGSQYF
13	TRBV30	TRBJ2-7	once	TRBD2	TGTGCCTGGAGTCGCGGGGGGGCCGGCGAGCAGTACTTC	CAWSRGGAGEQYF
14	TRBV13	TRBJ2-1	NA	NA	TGTGCCAGCAGCGGGCGGGAATTCCTATCCGAGCAGTTCTTC	CASSGREFLSEQFF
18	TRBV9	TRBJ2-3	NA	TRBD2	TGTGCCAGCAGCGTAACTAGCGGGGGAGCCGCTAGCACAGATACGCAGTATTTT	CASSVTSGGAASTDTQYF
13	TRBV10-2	TRBJ2-7	NA	NA	TGCGCCAGCAATCAACAGGGAACGGGGGAGCAGTACTTC	CASNQQGTGEQYF
16	TRBV28	TRBJ1-2	NA	NA	TGTGCCAGCAGTTTATATGGCCAGGGCCATAACTATGGCTACACCTTC	CASSLYGQGHNYGYTF
16	TRBV18	TRBJ2-2	NA	TRBD1	TGTGCCAGCTCACCGCAGGGGGCGGTTCACACCGGGGAGCTGTTTTTT	CASSPQGAVHTGELFF
17	TRBV5-4	TRBJ2-5	NA	NA	TGTGCCAGCAGCTTGGAGGCAGGCCGAAAATCGCAGGAGACCCAGTACTTC	CASSLEAGRKSQETQYF
14	TRBV19	TRBJ1-1	NA	TRBD1	TGTGCCAGTACACAGGGGGGCATGAACACTGAAGCTTTCTTT	CASTQGGMNTEAFF
17	TRBV28	TRBJ1-2	once	NA	TGTGCCAGCAGCCGCGCTCGGCCCTCCGGGACAAGTTCTGGCTACACCTTC	CASSRARPSGTSSGYTF
16	TRBV30	TRBJ2-7	NA	NA	TGTGCCTGGAGTGTATTGGGGGGGCTCAGCTCCTACGAGCAGTACTTC	CAWSVLGGLSSYEQYF
14	TRBV6-5	TRBJ2-2	NA	NA	TGTGCCAGCAGCCAGACGGTTTACACCGGGGAGCTGTTTTTT	CASSQTVYTGELFF
14	TRBV5-4	TRBJ2-5	NA	NA	TGTGCCAGCAGCCGGCCCGGGGTGGAAGAGACCCAGTACTTC	CASSRPGVEETQYF
13	TRBV19	TRBJ1-5	NA	NA	TGTGCCAGTAGTCCACAGGGAAATCAGCCCCAGCATTTT	CASSPQGNQPQHF
15	TRBV7-9	TRBJ2-1	NA	NA	TGTGCCAGCACCCTTCGAGCGGGCTCCTACAATGAGCAGTTCTTC	CASTLRAGSYNEQFF
15	TRBV11-3	TRBJ2-5	NA	TRBD2	TGTGCCAGCAGCTACAGAGGGACTAGGGAAGAGACCCAGTACTTC	CASSYRGTREETQYF
12	TRBV7-2	TRBJ1-1	NA	NA	TGTGCCAGCAGCTTAGAAGGACCTGAAGCTTTCTTT	CASSLEGPEAFF
15	TRBV10-3	TRBJ2-5	NA	TRBD2	TGTGCCATCAGCTATAGCGGGGGGGGTGGAGAGACCCAGTACTTC	CAISYSGGGGETQYF
16	TRBV19	TRBJ1-5	NA	TRBD1	TGTGCCAGTAGTCTGGACAGGGGGCGAACGAGTCAGCCCCAGCATTTT	CASSLDRGRTSQPQHF
14	TRBV6-5	TRBJ1-2	few	NA	TGTGCCAGCAGTTACTCGAGCGGGAACTATGGCTACACCTTC	CASSYSSGNYGYTF
16	TRBV5-6	TRBJ1-3	NA	NA	TGTGCCAGCAGCTCTCTTCAGTCCCCGGGGGGAAACACCATATATTTT	CASSSLQSPGGNTIYF
17	TRBV5-1	TRBJ2-2	NA	NA	TGCGCCAGCAGCTTGGCTTTGTGGCTAGGCCCTACCGGGGAGCTGTTTTTT	CASSLALWLGPTGELFF
14	TRBV6-5	TRBJ1-2	NA	NA	TGTGCCAGCACCTCACGACAGAAAAACTATGGCTACACCTTC	CASTSRQKNYGYTF
16	TRBV5-5	TRBJ2-7	NA	NA	TGTGCCAGCAGCTTGGCCGTGGTCCCCGGTTCCTACGAGCAGTACTTC	CASSLAVVPGSYEQYF
15	TRBV5-1	TRBJ2-3	NA	NA	TGCGCCAGCAGCCAGGTATCAGGGTCCACAGATACGCAGTATTTT	CASSQVSGSTDTQYF
11	TRBV20-1	TRBJ1-4	once	NA	TGCAGCGGTGGACCCAATGAAAAACTGTTTTTT	CSGGPNEKLFF
15	TRBV10-3	TRBJ2-1	NA	TRBD2	TGTGCCATCAGTGAGTCGGGCGGGGGGTACAATGAGCAGTTCTTC	CAISESGGGYNEQFF